This TCR beta chain was identified during a study of blood T cell repertoires in COVID-19. About the research overall: Samples taken during acute and convalescent COVID-19 were collected in the United States, Italy and Spain.

From germline, CDR1 is KGHSH and CDR2 LQKENI. V shed 0 bases and J 5 bases; nucleotides not matched to a gene: 8. The CDR3 has 16 amino acids. Patients at the Seattle site were enrolled during active infection and followed longitudinally. Using immunoSEQ multiplex PCR, the repertoire was profiled, and TCRdb retains in-frame clones only, with some absent. The table includes 84,000 or so clones, about 78% detected once. The clonotype comes from a man aged 55 to 70 with COVID-19, enrolled during active disease. The sample comprised peripheral blood. The rearrangement uses TRBV18 and TRBJ2-7, with TRBD2 identical over 9 bases. In nucleotides, the CDR3 is TGTGCCAGCTCACCACCGAAGGGACTAGCACTGAACGAGCAGTACTTC. Translating gives CASSPPKGLALNEQYF.